The T cell receptor (beta chain) under discussion was sequenced for a study of beta chain features in type 1 diabetes. Study details: Sorted cell examination encompassed over 90 million cells across all samples. Study-wide results and limits: All four CD4+ subsets from Type 1 diabetes patients carried moderately but significantly shorter TCRB CDR3s.

In its sample, this clone was seen a few times. As yet, its antigen is unknown. CD45RO/CCR7/CD25/CD127/CD95/CD27 separated CD4+ naive, central memory, regulatory and stem cell-like memory cells by sorting. Every bit of the isolated RNA underwent reverse transcription, so sequencing read expressed TCRB transcripts. Here immunoSEQ multiplex PCR was the method, and the copy in TCRdb shows in-frame clones only, minus some. Counted here are 360,000 or so clones, roughly a fifth occurring once; the ten biggest clones make up approximately 0.046%. Germline values: CDR1 SGDLS, CDR2 YYNGEE. The CDR3 loop spans 14 amino acids. With 4 bases clipped from V and 6 bases from J, the junction kept 6 bases outside the gene matches.

This clonotype was sampled from a woman under 30 in good health. J is TRBJ2-1 and V is TRBV9, with TRBD1 matching 8 bases. Sequencing input: naive CD4+ T cells from blood. In DNA, the CDR3 is TGTGCCAGCAGCACCTGGACAGGGTTCAATGAGCAGTTCTTC. This sequence encodes CASSTWTGFNEQFF.